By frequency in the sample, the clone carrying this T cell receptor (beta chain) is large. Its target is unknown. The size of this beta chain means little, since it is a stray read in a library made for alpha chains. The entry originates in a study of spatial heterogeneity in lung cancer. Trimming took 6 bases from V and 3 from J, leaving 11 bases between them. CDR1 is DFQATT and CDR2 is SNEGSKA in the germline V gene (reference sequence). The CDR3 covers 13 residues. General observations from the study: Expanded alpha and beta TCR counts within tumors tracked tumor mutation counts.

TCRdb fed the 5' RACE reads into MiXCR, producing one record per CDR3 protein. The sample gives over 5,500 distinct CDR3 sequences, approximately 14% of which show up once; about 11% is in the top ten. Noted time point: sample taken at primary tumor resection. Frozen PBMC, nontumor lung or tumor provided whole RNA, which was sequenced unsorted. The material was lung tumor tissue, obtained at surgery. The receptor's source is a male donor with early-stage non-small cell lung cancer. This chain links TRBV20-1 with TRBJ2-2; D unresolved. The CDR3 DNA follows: TGCAGTGCCAGCCGAAGGGACACCGGGGAGCTGTTTTTT. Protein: CSASRRDTGELFF.